A selection of T cell receptor beta chains follows, all from one sample in a study of shared clonotypes between healthy human individuals. Using immunoSEQ multiplex PCR, the repertoire was profiled, and TCRdb retains in-frame clones only, with some absent. The sample yields about 1.5 million clones, 95% to 97% seen once. The sample consisted of naive CD4+ T cells sorted from blood. Source of these receptors: a young man in good health. Each CDR3 is given with its conserved first and last residue.

>TRBV25-1|TRBJ2-5
CASSDGRQGVWTQYF
>TRBV9|TRBJ2-3
CASSQVGADTQYF
>TRBV9|TRBJ2-7
CASSVGQGAGEQYF
>TRBV29-1|TRBJ2-4
CSVGLLGAKNIQYF
>TRBV9|TRBJ2-1
CASSVGSSGSVNEQFF
>TRBV7-6|TRBJ2-7
CASSGGGKRGTYEQYF
>TRBV7-9|TRBJ1-3
CASSLVGAGNTIYF
>TRBV21-1|TRBJ2-1
CASSKVWAGGPYNEQFF
>TRBV5-6|TRBJ2-5
CASKGRVNGETQYF
>TRBV30|TRBJ1-1
CAQTPGTFRYTEAFF
>TRBV7-2|TRBJ2-7
CASSLSAGSYEQYF
>TRBV5-1|TRBJ2-7
CASSSGLADSYEQYF
>TRBV18|TRBJ1-5
CASSPGTGDQPQHF
>TRBV7-8|TRBJ1-1
CASSHRQDTEAFF
>TRBV29-1|TRBJ2-7
CSAQTGVAYEQYF
>TRBV19|TRBJ2-3
CASSIEGTGYRADTQYF
>TRBV5-1|TRBJ1-2
CASSEDTVGEDTF
>TRBV19|TRBJ1-2
CASSISGQTPYGYTF
>TRBV29-1|TRBJ2-5
CSVRIGEETQYF
>TRBV7-9|TRBJ2-3
CASSILPSSGSTDTQYF
>TRBV4-2|TRBJ2-3
CASSTPGTSGTESTDTQYF
>TRBV30|TRBJ2-1
CARGRGGEQFF
>TRBV5-6|TRBJ2-1
CASPRLTGTHEQFF
>TRBV5-5|TRBJ1-3
CASSLGQISGNTIYF
>TRBV27|TRBJ1-5
CASSLSGYNQPQHF
>TRBV5-5|TRBJ2-3
CASSRAGGPTDTQYF
>TRBV1|TRBJ2-1
CTSSQEFAGWQGVRRQFF
>TRBV4-1|TRBJ1-5
CASSHDDRRAREPQHF
>TRBV28|TRBJ1-1
CASSPRLVTEAFF
>TRBV11-2|TRBJ2-7
CASRPPGPSGEQYF
>TRBV19|TRBJ2-2
CASSIEPTRAGLFF
>TRBV27|TRBJ2-7
CASRGQGASYEQYF
>TRBV5-4|TRBJ2-3
CASSLGQAPDTQYF
>TRBV7-9|TRBJ1-1
CASSSYGEVTLTEAFF
>TRBV27|TRBJ1-2
CASSFRGDFYGYTF
>TRBV19|TRBJ2-4
CASSMAGRQGEGAKNIQYF
>TRBV4-3|TRBJ2-7
CASSQDFGVSGRFEQYF
>TRBV5-1|TRBJ2-7
CASSTGALAVYEQYF
>TRBV9|TRBJ2-3
CASSVEVRGATDTQYF
>TRBV6-5|TRBJ2-7
CASSQTANEQYF
>TRBV29-1|TRBJ2-7
CSVEGNTYEQYF
>TRBV30|TRBJ2-1
CAWIRTDRSYNEQFF
>TRBV27|TRBJ2-1
CASSKVARLNEQFF
>TRBV7-2|TRBJ1-1
CASSLTGGSGAFF
>TRBV7-9|TRBJ2-7
CASSPMTPGGRTYEQYF